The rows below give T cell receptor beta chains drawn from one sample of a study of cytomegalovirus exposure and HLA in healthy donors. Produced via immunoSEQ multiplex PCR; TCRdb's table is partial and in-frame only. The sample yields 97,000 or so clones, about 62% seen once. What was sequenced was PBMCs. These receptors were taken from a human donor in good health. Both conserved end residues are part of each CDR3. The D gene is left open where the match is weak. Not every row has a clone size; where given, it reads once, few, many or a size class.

cdr3_aa: CASSLRRQGGRYGYTF
cdr3_nt: TGTGCCAGCAGCCTAAGACGACAGGGAGGACGCTATGGCTACACCTTC
v_call: TRBV7-2
clone_size: few
j_call: TRBJ1-2
d_call: TRBD1

cdr3_aa: CASRQTGQETQYF
cdr3_nt: TGTGCCAGCAGACAAACAGGACAAGAGACCCAGTACTTC
v_call: TRBV5-4
clone_size: .
j_call: TRBJ2-5
d_call: .

cdr3_aa: CASGQGTEAFF
cdr3_nt: TGTGCCAGCGGACAGGGCACTGAAGCTTTCTTT
v_call: TRBV27
clone_size: .
j_call: TRBJ1-1
d_call: TRBD1

cdr3_aa: CASRKTGLSTDTQYF
cdr3_nt: TGTGCCAGCAGGAAAACGGGACTAAGCACAGATACGCAGTATTTT
v_call: TRBV2
clone_size: .
j_call: TRBJ2-3
d_call: TRBD2

cdr3_aa: CAISRGTSYEQYF
cdr3_nt: TGTGCCATCAGCAGGGGCACCTCCTACGAGCAGTACTTC
v_call: TRBV10-3
clone_size: .
j_call: TRBJ2-7
d_call: .

cdr3_aa: CASSWEQGLDGYTF
cdr3_nt: TGTGCCAGCAGCTGGGAACAGGGCTTGGATGGCTACACCTTC
v_call: TRBV5-6
clone_size: many
j_call: TRBJ1-2
d_call: .

cdr3_aa: CASSYGTSGGETQYF
cdr3_nt: TGCGCCAGCAGTTACGGAACTAGCGGAGGGGAGACCCAGTACTTC
v_call: TRBV5-1
clone_size: .
j_call: TRBJ2-5
d_call: TRBD2

cdr3_aa: CSVEVFRGEHKGYTF
cdr3_nt: TGCAGCGTTGAAGTGTTTCGGGGGGAACATAAAGGCTACACCTTC
v_call: TRBV29-1
clone_size: .
j_call: TRBJ1-2
d_call: .

cdr3_aa: CASSPGTGIGYEQYF
cdr3_nt: TGTGCCAGCAGCCCCGGGACAGGGATCGGTTACGAGCAGTACTTC
v_call: TRBV9
clone_size: .
j_call: TRBJ2-7
d_call: TRBD1

cdr3_aa: CAISSAEIVETQYF
cdr3_nt: TGTGCCATCAGTTCTGCGGAAATCGTAGAGACCCAGTACTTC
v_call: TRBV10-3
clone_size: .
j_call: TRBJ2-5
d_call: .

cdr3_aa: CASSPWTTTDTQYF
cdr3_nt: TGCGCCAGCAGCCCCTGGACTACCACAGATACGCAGTATTTT
v_call: TRBV5-1
clone_size: .
j_call: TRBJ2-3
d_call: .

cdr3_aa: CASTPSGTGGEETQYF
cdr3_nt: TGTGCCAGCACCCCATCCGGGACAGGGGGCGAAGAGACCCAGTACTTC
v_call: TRBV28
clone_size: .
j_call: TRBJ2-5
d_call: TRBD1

cdr3_aa: CASSPGLAASYEQYF
cdr3_nt: TGTGCCAGCAGCCCAGGACTAGCGGCCTCCTACGAGCAGTACTTC
v_call: TRBV7-2
clone_size: .
j_call: TRBJ2-7
d_call: TRBD2

cdr3_aa: CASTWGGGPVGETQYF
cdr3_nt: TGTGCCAGCACCTGGGGGGGAGGGCCGGTAGGGGAGACCCAGTACTTC
v_call: TRBV5-4
clone_size: once
j_call: TRBJ2-5
d_call: TRBD2

cdr3_aa: CASSPDRTIDTQYF
cdr3_nt: TGCGCCAGCAGCCCCGACAGGACGATCGATACGCAGTATTTT
v_call: TRBV5-1
clone_size: few
j_call: TRBJ2-3
d_call: .

cdr3_aa: CASSVGGGSDNEQFF
cdr3_nt: TGTGCCAGCAGCGTAGGAGGCGGGAGCGACAATGAGCAGTTCTTC
v_call: TRBV9
clone_size: .
j_call: TRBJ2-1
d_call: TRBD2

cdr3_aa: CASSRLGQGNEKLFF
cdr3_nt: TGTGCCAGTAGCCGGCTGGGACAGGGGAATGAAAAACTGTTTTTT
v_call: TRBV19
clone_size: .
j_call: TRBJ1-4
d_call: TRBD1

cdr3_aa: CASSQIPGQGMETQYF
cdr3_nt: TGTGCCAGCAGCCAAATACCGGGACAGGGGATGGAGACCCAGTACTTC
v_call: TRBV5-4
clone_size: .
j_call: TRBJ2-5
d_call: TRBD1

cdr3_aa: CASSRGTGTEKIDTQYF
cdr3_nt: TGTGCCAGTAGTAGGGGGACCGGGACAGAAAAAATAGATACGCAGTATTTT
v_call: TRBV19
clone_size: .
j_call: TRBJ2-3
d_call: TRBD1

cdr3_aa: CASSSPIRTSGSDTQYF
cdr3_nt: TGTGCCAGCAGTTCTCCGATACGGACTAGCGGGTCAGATACGCAGTATTTT
v_call: TRBV7-6
clone_size: .
j_call: TRBJ2-3
d_call: TRBD2

cdr3_aa: CASSLESSGRAGGELFF
cdr3_nt: TGTGCCAGCAGCTTGGAGTCTAGCGGGAGGGCCGGAGGGGAGCTGTTTTTT
v_call: TRBV5-4
clone_size: few
j_call: TRBJ2-2
d_call: TRBD2

cdr3_aa: CAIRKGQAPDTQYF
cdr3_nt: TGTGCCATCAGGAAGGGACAGGCCCCAGATACGCAGTATTTT
v_call: TRBV10-3
clone_size: .
j_call: TRBJ2-3
d_call: TRBD1

cdr3_aa: CASSFLGQGMSQETQYF
cdr3_nt: TGTGCCAGCAGTTTCCTCGGACAGGGGATGAGCCAAGAGACCCAGTACTTC
v_call: TRBV27
clone_size: few
j_call: TRBJ2-5
d_call: TRBD1

cdr3_aa: CASSLEGLSSYEQYF
cdr3_nt: TGCGCCAGCAGCTTAGAGGGCCTGAGCTCCTACGAGCAGTACTTC
v_call: TRBV5-1
clone_size: .
j_call: TRBJ2-7
d_call: .

cdr3_aa: CASSLFWTASYGYTF
cdr3_nt: TGTGCCAGCAGTTTATTTTGGACAGCTTCATATGGCTACACCTTC
v_call: TRBV28
clone_size: few
j_call: TRBJ1-2
d_call: .

cdr3_aa: CASSLVPSWTANTGELFF
cdr3_nt: TGTGCCAGCAGCTTAGTCCCTAGCTGGACGGCGAACACCGGGGAGCTGTTTTTT
v_call: TRBV7-9
clone_size: .
j_call: TRBJ2-2
d_call: .

cdr3_aa: CSVDLQGDTQYF
cdr3_nt: TGCAGCGTTGATTTACAGGGAGATACGCAGTATTTT
v_call: TRBV29-1
clone_size: few
j_call: TRBJ2-3
d_call: .

cdr3_aa: CASGSLGGQGSDTQYF
cdr3_nt: TGTGCCAGCGGAAGTTTGGGGGGACAGGGTTCAGATACGCAGTATTTT
v_call: TRBV28
clone_size: few
j_call: TRBJ2-3
d_call: TRBD1

cdr3_aa: CSASFMEQYF
cdr3_nt: TGCAGTGCTAGCTTTATGGAGCAGTACTTC
v_call: TRBV20-1
clone_size: .
j_call: TRBJ2-7
d_call: .

cdr3_aa: CASSFANTGELFF
cdr3_nt: TGTGCCAGCAGCTTCGCGAACACCGGGGAGCTGTTTTTT
v_call: TRBV7-8
clone_size: .
j_call: TRBJ2-2
d_call: .

cdr3_aa: CASSEYDKGRTEAFF
cdr3_nt: TGTGCCAGCAGCGAATACGACAAGGGGCGGACTGAAGCTTTCTTT
v_call: TRBV5-6
clone_size: .
j_call: TRBJ1-1
d_call: .

cdr3_aa: CASSGAGFDYGYTF
cdr3_nt: TGTGCCAGCAGTGGGGCTGGGTTTGACTATGGCTACACCTTC
v_call: TRBV28
clone_size: few
j_call: TRBJ1-2
d_call: .

cdr3_aa: CASSQTSGALGPFSYNEQFF
cdr3_nt: TGTGCCAGCAGCCAGACTAGCGGGGCCCTTGGGCCCTTCTCCTACAATGAGCAGTTCTTC
v_call: TRBV14
clone_size: .
j_call: TRBJ2-1
d_call: TRBD2

cdr3_aa: CASSVGSTGGTEAFF
cdr3_nt: TGTGCCAGCAGCGTAGGTAGCACGGGGGGCACTGAAGCTTTCTTT
v_call: TRBV9
clone_size: .
j_call: TRBJ1-1
d_call: .

cdr3_aa: CASSLFVGYTEAFF
cdr3_nt: TGTGCCAGCAGCTTATTTGTGGGCTACACTGAAGCTTTCTTT
v_call: TRBV7-2
clone_size: .
j_call: TRBJ1-1
d_call: .

cdr3_aa: CASRGGLMAFF
cdr3_nt: TGTGCCAGCAGAGGGGGCCTAATGGCTTTCTTT
v_call: TRBV28
clone_size: .
j_call: TRBJ1-1
d_call: TRBD1

cdr3_aa: CASSQAVGGLGANVLTF
cdr3_nt: TGCGCCAGCAGCCAAGCTGTCGGGGGGTTAGGGGCCAACGTCCTGACTTTC
v_call: TRBV4-1
clone_size: .
j_call: TRBJ2-6
d_call: TRBD2

cdr3_aa: CASTSRDTEAFF
cdr3_nt: TGTGCCAGTACCAGTCGGGACACTGAAGCTTTCTTT
v_call: TRBV19
clone_size: .
j_call: TRBJ1-1
d_call: .

cdr3_aa: CASSSDRHYNEQFF
cdr3_nt: TGCGCCAGCAGTTCCGACAGACACTACAATGAGCAGTTCTTC
v_call: TRBV10-2
clone_size: .
j_call: TRBJ2-1
d_call: .

cdr3_aa: CASSAVTGQGPKNIQYF
cdr3_nt: TGTGCCAGCAGCGCCGTTACGGGACAGGGACCCAAAAACATTCAGTACTTC
v_call: TRBV9
clone_size: few
j_call: TRBJ2-4
d_call: TRBD1

cdr3_aa: CASSDRGLQPQHF
cdr3_nt: TGTGCCAGCAGTGACAGGGGCTTACAGCCCCAGCATTTT
v_call: TRBV28
clone_size: .
j_call: TRBJ1-5
d_call: TRBD1

cdr3_aa: CASSSGQGMNTIYF
cdr3_nt: TGTGCCAGCAGCTCTGGACAGGGCATGAACACCATATATTTT
v_call: TRBV7-6
clone_size: .
j_call: TRBJ1-3
d_call: TRBD1

cdr3_aa: CASSENGLGNTIYF
cdr3_nt: TGTGCCAGCAGTGAAAACGGGTTAGGAAACACCATATATTTT
v_call: TRBV2
clone_size: .
j_call: TRBJ1-3
d_call: .

cdr3_aa: CAWSSTGSSGNTIYF
cdr3_nt: TGTGCCTGGAGTTCAACAGGGAGCTCTGGAAACACCATATATTTT
v_call: TRBV30
clone_size: .
j_call: TRBJ1-3
d_call: .

cdr3_aa: CASSWDNGGTEAFF
cdr3_nt: TGTGCCAGCAGCTGGGACAACGGAGGCACTGAAGCTTTCTTT
v_call: TRBV27
clone_size: few
j_call: TRBJ1-1
d_call: .

cdr3_aa: CATRGQGRGKGYTF
cdr3_nt: TGTGCCACCAGGGGACAGGGAAGGGGGAAAGGCTACACCTTC
v_call: TRBV15
clone_size: .
j_call: TRBJ1-2
d_call: TRBD1

cdr3_aa: CSVATVRTGGPGNTEAFF
cdr3_nt: TGCAGCGTTGCCACCGTAAGGACAGGGGGTCCTGGGAACACTGAAGCTTTCTTT
v_call: TRBV29-1
clone_size: .
j_call: TRBJ1-1
d_call: TRBD1

cdr3_aa: CASTSINTEAFF
cdr3_nt: TGTGCCAGCACCTCTATAAACACTGAAGCTTTCTTT
v_call: TRBV28
clone_size: .
j_call: TRBJ1-1
d_call: .

cdr3_aa: CASSLAGVVYGYTF
cdr3_nt: TGTGCCAGCAGTTTAGCGGGGGTTGTCTATGGCTACACCTTC
v_call: TRBV6-7
clone_size: few
j_call: TRBJ1-2
d_call: .

cdr3_aa: CASSHRPGLAGTSPPYEQYF
cdr3_nt: TGCGCCAGCAGCCACAGACCCGGACTAGCGGGAACTTCCCCTCCCTACGAGCAGTACTTC
v_call: TRBV4-1
clone_size: few
j_call: TRBJ2-7
d_call: TRBD2

cdr3_aa: CASSEIDTDYEQYF
cdr3_nt: TGTGCCAGCAGTGAAATCGACACCGACTACGAGCAGTACTTC
v_call: TRBV6-1
clone_size: .
j_call: TRBJ2-7
d_call: .

cdr3_aa: CASGTGPSEQYF
cdr3_nt: TGTGCCAGTGGGACAGGGCCTTCCGAGCAGTACTTC
v_call: TRBV19
clone_size: .
j_call: TRBJ2-7
d_call: TRBD1

cdr3_aa: CASSQSTSGSYEQFF
cdr3_nt: TGTGCCAGCAGCCAATCCACTAGCGGGAGCTATGAGCAGTTCTTC
v_call: TRBV4-2
clone_size: .
j_call: TRBJ2-1
d_call: TRBD2

cdr3_aa: CASSYSGPAYEQYF
cdr3_nt: TGTGCCAGCTCTTATAGCGGTCCGGCCTACGAGCAGTACTTC
v_call: TRBV2
clone_size: .
j_call: TRBJ2-7
d_call: .

cdr3_aa: CASSLGLAGNTGELFF
cdr3_nt: TGTGCCAGCAGCTTGGGACTAGCGGGTAACACCGGGGAGCTGTTTTTT
v_call: TRBV5-4
clone_size: few
j_call: TRBJ2-2
d_call: TRBD2

cdr3_aa: CASSATGAGRPNYNEQFF
cdr3_nt: TGTGCCAGCAGCGCGACCGGGGCCGGGAGGCCAAACTACAATGAGCAGTTCTTC
v_call: TRBV7-6
clone_size: .
j_call: TRBJ2-1
d_call: TRBD2

cdr3_aa: CAISARETDTQYF
cdr3_nt: TGTGCCATCAGTGCTCGGGAAACAGATACGCAGTATTTT
v_call: TRBV10-3
clone_size: .
j_call: TRBJ2-3
d_call: .

cdr3_aa: CASSRTSGRRETQYF
cdr3_nt: TGTGCCAGTAGCCGGACTAGCGGGAGACGAGAGACCCAGTACTTC
v_call: TRBV19
clone_size: once
j_call: TRBJ2-5
d_call: TRBD2

cdr3_aa: CAISVGQGDYGYTF
cdr3_nt: TGTGCCATCAGTGTAGGGCAGGGTGACTATGGCTACACCTTC
v_call: TRBV10-3
clone_size: .
j_call: TRBJ1-2
d_call: .

cdr3_aa: CASSYGLAGNYEQYF
cdr3_nt: TGTGCCAGCAGTTACGGATTAGCGGGGAACTACGAGCAGTACTTC
v_call: TRBV6-5
clone_size: .
j_call: TRBJ2-7
d_call: TRBD2